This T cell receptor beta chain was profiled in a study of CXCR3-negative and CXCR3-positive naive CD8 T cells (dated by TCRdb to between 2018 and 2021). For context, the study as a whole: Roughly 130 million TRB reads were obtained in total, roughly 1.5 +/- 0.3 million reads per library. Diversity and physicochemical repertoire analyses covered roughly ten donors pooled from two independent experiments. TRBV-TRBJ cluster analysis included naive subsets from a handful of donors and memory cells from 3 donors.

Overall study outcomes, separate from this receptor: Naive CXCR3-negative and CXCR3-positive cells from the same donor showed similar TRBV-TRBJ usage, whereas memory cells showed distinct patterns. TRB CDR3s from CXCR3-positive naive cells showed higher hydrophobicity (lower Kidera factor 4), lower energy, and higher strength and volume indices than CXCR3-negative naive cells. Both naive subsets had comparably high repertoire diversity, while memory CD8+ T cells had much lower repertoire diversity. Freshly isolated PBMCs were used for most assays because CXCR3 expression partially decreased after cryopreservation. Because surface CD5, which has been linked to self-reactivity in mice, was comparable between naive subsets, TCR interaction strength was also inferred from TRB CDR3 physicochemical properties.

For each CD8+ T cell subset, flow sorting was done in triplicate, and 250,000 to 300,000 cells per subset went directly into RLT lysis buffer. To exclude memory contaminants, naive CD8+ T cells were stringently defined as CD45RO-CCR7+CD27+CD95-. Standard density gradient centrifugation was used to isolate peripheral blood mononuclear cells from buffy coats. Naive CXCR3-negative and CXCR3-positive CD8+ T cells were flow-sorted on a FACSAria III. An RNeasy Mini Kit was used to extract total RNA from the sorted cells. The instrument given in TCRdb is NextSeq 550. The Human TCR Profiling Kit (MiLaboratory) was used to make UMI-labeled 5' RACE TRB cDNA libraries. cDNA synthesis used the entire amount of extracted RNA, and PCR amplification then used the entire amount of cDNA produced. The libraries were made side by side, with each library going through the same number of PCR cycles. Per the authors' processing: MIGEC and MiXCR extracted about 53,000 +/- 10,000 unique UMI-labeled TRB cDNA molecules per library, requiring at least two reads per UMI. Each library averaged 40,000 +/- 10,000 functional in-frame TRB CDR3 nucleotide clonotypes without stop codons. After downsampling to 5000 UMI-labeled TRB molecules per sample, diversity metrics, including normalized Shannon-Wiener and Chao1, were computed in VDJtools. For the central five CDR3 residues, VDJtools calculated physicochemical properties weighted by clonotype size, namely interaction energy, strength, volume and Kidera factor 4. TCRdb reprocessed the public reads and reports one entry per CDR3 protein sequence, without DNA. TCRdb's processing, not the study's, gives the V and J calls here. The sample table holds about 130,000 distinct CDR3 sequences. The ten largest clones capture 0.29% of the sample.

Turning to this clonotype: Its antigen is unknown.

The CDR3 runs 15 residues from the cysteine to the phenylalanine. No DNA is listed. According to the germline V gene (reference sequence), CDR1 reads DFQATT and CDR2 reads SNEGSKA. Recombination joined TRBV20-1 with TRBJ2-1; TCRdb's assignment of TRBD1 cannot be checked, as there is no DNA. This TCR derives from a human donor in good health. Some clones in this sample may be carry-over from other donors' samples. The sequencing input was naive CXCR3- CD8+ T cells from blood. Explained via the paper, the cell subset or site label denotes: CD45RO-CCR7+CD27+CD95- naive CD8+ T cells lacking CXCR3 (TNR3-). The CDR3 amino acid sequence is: CSAPSQVVSYNEQFF.